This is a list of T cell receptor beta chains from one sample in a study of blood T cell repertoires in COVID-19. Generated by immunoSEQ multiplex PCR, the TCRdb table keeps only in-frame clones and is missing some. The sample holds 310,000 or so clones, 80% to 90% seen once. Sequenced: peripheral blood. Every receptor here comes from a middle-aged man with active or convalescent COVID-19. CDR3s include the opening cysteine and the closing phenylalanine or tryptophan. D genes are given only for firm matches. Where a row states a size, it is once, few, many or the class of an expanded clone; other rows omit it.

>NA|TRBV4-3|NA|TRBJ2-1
TGCGCCAGCAGCCAAGATCGGTACTACAATGAGCAGTTCTTC
CASSQDRYYNEQFF
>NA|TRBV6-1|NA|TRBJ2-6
TGTGCCAGCAGTAAAGGAGGGTTGGGGGGTGCTGGGGCCAACGTCCTGACTTTC
CASSKGGLGGAGANVLTF
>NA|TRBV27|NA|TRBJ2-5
TGTGCCAGCAGCCCAGGCTTAGTGGGTGAGACCCAGTACTTC
CASSPGLVGETQYF
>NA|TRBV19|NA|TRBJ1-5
TGTGCCAGTAGTTACCGGGTAAGCAATCAGCCCCAGCATTTT
CASSYRVSNQPQHF
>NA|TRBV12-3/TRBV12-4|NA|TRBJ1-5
TGTGCCAGCACAAATCAGGGTGAACAGCCCCAGCATTTT
CASTNQGEQPQHF
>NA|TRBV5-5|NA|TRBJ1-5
TGTGCCAGCAGCTCGACGGGAAATCGGATGGTGGGTCAGCCCCAGCATTTT
CASSSTGNRMVGQPQHF
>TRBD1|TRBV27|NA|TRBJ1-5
TGTGCCAGCAGTCTACAGGGGGATTCGGTTCAGCCCCAGCATTTT
CASSLQGDSVQPQHF
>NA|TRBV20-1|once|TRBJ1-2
TGCAGTGTAGGGGCCAACTATGGCTACACCTTC
CSVGANYGYTF
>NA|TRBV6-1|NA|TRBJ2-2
TGTGCCAGCAGTGAATTTTCGGACGGGAGGGAGCTGTTTTTT
CASSEFSDGRELFF
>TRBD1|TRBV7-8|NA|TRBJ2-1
TGTGCCAGCAGCTTAAAGCCGGGACAGGGGCACAGGGAGCAGTTCTTC
CASSLKPGQGHREQFF
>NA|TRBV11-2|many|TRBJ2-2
TGTGCCAGCAGCCCACTTGTTCAGGGAAGAGCCGGGGAGCTGTTTTTT
CASSPLVQGRAGELFF
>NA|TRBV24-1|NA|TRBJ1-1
TGTGCCACCGACTCGGAGGGCAGCACTGAAGCTTTCTTT
CATDSEGSTEAFF
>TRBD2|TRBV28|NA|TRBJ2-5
TGTGCCAGCAGTTTATACGCTAGCGGGAGTACAGAGACCCAGTACTTC
CASSLYASGSTETQYF
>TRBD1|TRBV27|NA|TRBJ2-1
TGTGCCAGCAGTCTCTTTGGGACAGGGTACAATGAGCAGTTCTTC
CASSLFGTGYNEQFF
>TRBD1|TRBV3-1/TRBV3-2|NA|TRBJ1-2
TGTGCCAGCAGCCAAGGGGACAGACGAGGCTACACCTTC
CASSQGDRRGYTF
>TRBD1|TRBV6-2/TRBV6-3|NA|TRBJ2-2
TGTGCCAGCAGTCCCCCGGGACAGGGGGCAAGCGGGGAGCTGTTTTTT
CASSPPGQGASGELFF
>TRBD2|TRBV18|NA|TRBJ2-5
TGTGCCAGCTCACGACTAGCGGCGAATTCCCGGGGTGAGACCCAGTACTTC
CASSRLAANSRGETQYF
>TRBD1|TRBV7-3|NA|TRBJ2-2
TGTGCCAGCAGCTATACAGGGGGCACCGGGGAGCTGTTTTTT
CASSYTGGTGELFF
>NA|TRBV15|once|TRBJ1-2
TGTGCCACCAGCATAAAACCCCGCCAGGCTAACTATGGCTACACCTTC
CATSIKPRQANYGYTF
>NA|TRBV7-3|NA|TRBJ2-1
TGTGCCAGCAGCTTAACCGGCGGGAACAATGAGCAGTTCTTC
CASSLTGGNNEQFF
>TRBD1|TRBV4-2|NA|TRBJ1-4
TGTGCCAGCAGCCCCCTCCCAAGACAGGGGGCGGGAGAAAAACTGTTTTTT
CASSPLPRQGAGEKLFF
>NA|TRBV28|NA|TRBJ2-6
TGTGCCAGCAGTTTCGGGCAGGACATCGGTGGGGCCAACGTCCTGACTTTC
CASSFGQDIGGANVLTF
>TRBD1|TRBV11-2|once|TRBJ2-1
TGTGCCAGCAGCCGTGGGACAGGGGTCTACAATGAGCAGTTCTTC
CASSRGTGVYNEQFF
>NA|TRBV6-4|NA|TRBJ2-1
TGTGCCAGCAGTGACTACGCAGGGTATGAGCAGTTCTTC
CASSDYAGYEQFF
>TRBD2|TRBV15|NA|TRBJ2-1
TGTGCCACCAGCAGAATTAGCGGGGACTTCAATGAGCAGTTCTTC
CATSRISGDFNEQFF
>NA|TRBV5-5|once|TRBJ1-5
TGTGCCAGCAGCCCGACGGCAGGCCGATATCAGCCCCAGCATTTT
CASSPTAGRYQPQHF
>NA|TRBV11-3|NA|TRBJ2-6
TGTGCCAGCAGCTTAGATGGGCAGGGGCTCTCTGGGGCCAACGTCCTGACTTTC
CASSLDGQGLSGANVLTF
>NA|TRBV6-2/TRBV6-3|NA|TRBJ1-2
TGTGCCAGCAGTTACCTCCCTGGAGGAGGAAATGGCTACACCTTC
CASSYLPGGGNGYTF
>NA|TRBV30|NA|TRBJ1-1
TGTGCCTGGGGCTACGGGAACACTGAAGCTTTCTTT
CAWGYGNTEAFF
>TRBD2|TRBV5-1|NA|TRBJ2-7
TGCGCCAGCAGCTTGGCGCAGCATAGCGGGAGTGTGTACGAGCAGTACTTC
CASSLAQHSGSVYEQYF
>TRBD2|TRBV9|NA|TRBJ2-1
TGTGCCAGCAGCGTTTCCGCGGGAGGGCCAAATGAGCAGTTCTTC
CASSVSAGGPNEQFF
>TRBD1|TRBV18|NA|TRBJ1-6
TGTGCCAGCTCACCGGGGACAGGGCAGAATTCACCCCTCCACTTT
CASSPGTGQNSPLHF
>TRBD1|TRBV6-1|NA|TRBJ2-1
TGTGCCAGCAGTGGGTCGACAGGGGGCGTTTGGGATGAGCAGTTCTTC
CASSGSTGGVWDEQFF
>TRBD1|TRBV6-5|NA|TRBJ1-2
TGTGCCAGCAGCCTGATCGACAGGGGAGCAAAAGGCTACACCTTC
CASSLIDRGAKGYTF
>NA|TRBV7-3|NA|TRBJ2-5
TGTGCCAGCAGCCTTAGGGGGGAGACCCAGTACTTC
CASSLRGETQYF
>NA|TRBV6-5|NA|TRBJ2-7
TGTGCCAGCAGTTATTACCCGAGCTTCTCCTACGAGCAGTACTTC
CASSYYPSFSYEQYF
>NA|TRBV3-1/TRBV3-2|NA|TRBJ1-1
TGTGCCAGCAGCCAACCCCCTTCCGGACAGAATGAAGCTTTCTTT
CASSQPPSGQNEAFF
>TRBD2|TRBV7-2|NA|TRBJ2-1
TGTGCCAGCAGCTTTTTAGCGGGGGGGCTAGGTAACTCCTACAATGAGCAGTTCTTC
CASSFLAGGLGNSYNEQFF
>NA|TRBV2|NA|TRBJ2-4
TGTGCCAGCAGTGAAGGACCGACTACCTACAGGGAACCGGGCATTCAGTACTTC
CASSEGPTTYREPGIQYF
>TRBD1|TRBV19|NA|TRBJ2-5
TGTGCCAGTAGTATAGGGGGACAGCTCCAAGAGACCCAGTACTTC
CASSIGGQLQETQYF
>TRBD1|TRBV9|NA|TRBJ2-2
TGTGCCAGCAGCCTGCAGGGACAGGGGACCGGGGAGCTGTTTTTT
CASSLQGQGTGELFF
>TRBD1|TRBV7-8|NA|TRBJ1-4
TGTGCCAGCAGCTCTGGGACAGTTTATGAAAAACTGTTTTTT
CASSSGTVYEKLFF
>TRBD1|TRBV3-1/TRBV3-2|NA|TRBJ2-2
TGTGCCAGCAGCCGGACAGGGGGCACCTCCGGGGAGCTGTTTTTT
CASSRTGGTSGELFF
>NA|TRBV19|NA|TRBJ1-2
TGTGCCAGTAGTCCTCCCGGGGGGTTCTATGGCTACACCTTC
CASSPPGGFYGYTF